The 30 T cell receptor beta chains listed next were all sequenced from one sample in a study of CD8+ T cells in alopecia areata (dated by TCRdb to 2016 to 2018). Explained via the paper, the time point label denotes: baseline before oral tofacitinib. The library was obtained by the immunoSEQ multiplex PCR assay. To provide template for TCR sequencing, every sample had RNA extracted and reverse transcribed into cDNA. TCRdb re-hosts the immuneACCESS table, in-frame sequences only. Its copies lack some clones; in the studies checked, an unresolved V gene accounts for under half of them, and the cause for the rest is not known. This sample gives 200,000 or so clones in total; 50% to 70% of them show up just once. 0.45% of the sample comes from the top ten. Specimen: CD4+ T cells sorted from blood, collected at week 0. The receptors were sampled from a human donor with alopecia areata.

This clone was counted at least ten times. V gene TRBV11-2 combines with J gene TRBJ2-1; tentatively, D is TRBD2 (5 bases). Trimming left V 0 bases short and J 10 bases short, with 7 bases between. The CDR3 is 12 amino acids. CDR1 and CDR2 from the germline V gene are SGHAT and FQNNGV. The CDR3 is CASSLERVEQFF. The CDR3 DNA follows: TGTGCCAGCAGCTTAGAGCGGGTCGAGCAGTTCTTC.

The V gene is TRBV18, the J gene TRBJ2-3; no clear D gene. The CDR3 has 14 residues. Trimming removed 3 bases from V and 1 base from J, with 8 bases in between. From germline, CDR1 is KGHSH and CDR2 LQKENI. The CDR3 DNA reads TGTGCCAGCTCACCGGCAGCCGGCACAGATACGCAGTATTTT. Translated: CASSPAAGTDTQYF.

The V and J genes are TRBV4-1 and TRBJ2-3; 9 positions agree with TRBD1. Germline V gives CDR1 MGHRA, CDR2 YSYEKL. V shed 1 base, J shed 3 bases, and the junction held 11 bases outside the gene matches. The CDR3 length is 18 residues. The CDR3 spells CASSQGTRLGQGTDTQYF. In DNA form, the CDR3 reads TGCGCCAGCAGCCAAGGGACCCGCCTGGGACAGGGAACAGATACGCAGTATTTT.

A few counts support this clone. The genes are TRBV5-1 and TRBJ2-1; TRBD1 might be the D (6 bases). This CDR3 spans 12 amino acids. CDR1 SGHRS and CDR2 YFSETQ come from the germline V gene. Trimming stripped 3 bases from V and 5 bases from J, with 6 bases between. The CDR3 DNA follows: TGCGCCAGCAGCTCAGGGGACAATGAGCAGTTCTTC. Translating it yields CASSSGDNEQFF.

This clone appeared a few times. This sequence joins TRBV5-1 and TRBJ2-5, with a possible D match to TRBD2 (5 bases). The ends were cut back, 5 bases at V and 5 bases at J, with 16 bases in the middle. The germline gives CDR1 SGHRS, CDR2 YFSETQ. The CDR3 extends over 14 amino acids. The CDR3 DNA is TGCGCCAGCAGTTCGTCGCTAGCATCCGAGACCCAGTACTTC. The encoded protein is CASSSSLASETQYF. Full variable domain (outside the CDR3, taken from reference TRBV5-1 and TRBJ2-5): KAGVTQTPRYLIKTRGQQVTLSCSPISGHRSVSWYQQTPGQGLQFLFEYFSETQRNKGNFPGRFSGRQFSNSRSEMNVSTLELGDSALYLCASSSSLASETQYFGPGTRLLVL.

In its sample, this clone was seen a few times. The J gene is TRBJ1-2, the V gene TRBV5-6; D remains unclear. This CDR3 is 12 amino acids long. V lost 4 bases to trimming and J lost 5 bases, with 9 bases between them. Germline V gene lookup returns CDR1 SGHDT and CDR2 YYEEEE. CDR3 DNA sequence: TGTGCCAGCAGCGTCGAAGGATATGGCTACACCTTC. Its protein is CASSVEGYGYTF.

The V and J genes are TRBV7-9 and TRBJ2-5; D unclear. Germline-derived CDR1 and CDR2 are SEHNR and FQNEAQ (reference sequence). Trimming pared 4 bases from V and 5 bases from J, leaving 29 bases between. This CDR3 is built from 19 residues. CDR3 region: CASSSSTLPLLGDGETQYF. As DNA, the CDR3 is TGTGCCAGCAGCTCCTCTACCCTACCGCTCCTAGGAGACGGGGAGACCCAGTACTTC.

CDR3 protein: CATSWTSGSYEQYF. Here the CDR3 DNA reads TGTGCCACCAGCTGGACTAGCGGGAGTTACGAGCAGTACTTC. V usage is TRBV15 and J usage is TRBJ2-7; 13 bases agree with TRBD2. Per germline, CDR1 LNHNV and CDR2 YYDKDF (reference sequence). The CDR3 is made up of 14 amino acids. V lost 5 bases, J lost 4 bases, and 2 bases stayed unmatched.

V is TRBV29-1 and J is TRBJ1-1; perhaps TRBD1 as D (6 bases). V lost 6 bases, J lost 1 base, and 24 bases lay in between. The germline V gene has CDR1 SQVTM and CDR2 ANQGSEA. This CDR3 has 17 residues. The chain's CDR3 is CSVVQWTQGPSNTEAFF. The CDR3 nucleotides are TGCAGCGTCGTGCAGTGGACACAGGGTCCTTCGAACACTGAAGCTTTCTTT.

The chain links TRBV30 to TRBJ2-7; D gene ambiguous. Germline V gene sequence: CDR1 GTSNPN, CDR2 SVGIG (reference sequence). Trimming shortened V by 3 bases and J by 0 bases, and 9 bases separated the two germline ends. The length of the CDR3 is 13 residues. The CDR3 DNA reads as TGTGCCTGGAGCGACGGAGCCTCCTACGAGCAGTACTTC. It yields the protein CAWSDGASYEQYF.

This chain uses TRBV23-1 with TRBJ2-3; 11 bases agree with TRBD1. TRBV23-1 has ORF status, its function being uncertain. CDR3 length: 16 amino acids. With 2 bases clipped from V and 6 bases from J, the junction kept 7 bases outside the gene matches. CDR3 nucleotides: TGCGCCAGCAGTCAAACCCCCGGGACAGGGGGGGATACGCAGTATTTT. This gives the protein CASSQTPGTGGDTQYF.

This chain connects TRBV9 to TRBJ1-1; TRBD1 might be the D (5 bases). From germline, CDR1 is SGDLS and CDR2 YYNGEE. Trimming took 5 bases from V and 0 from J, leaving 8 bases between them. The CDR3 loop spans 13 amino acids. The CDR3 nucleotides read TGTGCCAGCAGTCCGACAGTGAACACTGAAGCTTTCTTT. Translated: CASSPTVNTEAFF.

The sample holds a few counts of this clone. This rearrangement joins TRBV18 to TRBJ2-1; TRBD2 matches at 8 bases. V lost 3 bases to trimming and J lost 0 bases; unmatched junction nucleotides: 4. Germline CDR1 is KGHSH and CDR2 is LQKENI. The CDR3 length is 16 residues. The CDR3 here is CASSPIAGSSYNEQFF. CDR3 bases: TGTGCCAGCTCACCGATAGCGGGGAGCTCCTACAATGAGCAGTTCTTC.

A single count supports this clone. The chain carries TRBV30 and TRBJ1-6, with 9 positions matching TRBD1. The germline gives CDR1 GTSNPN, CDR2 SVGIG (reference sequence). This CDR3 is built from 14 residues. The V segment lost 4 bases and the J segment 9 bases; nucleotides outside the gene matches: 7. CDR3: CAWTGTGRRSPLHF. CDR3 nucleotides: TGTGCCTGGACCGGGACAGGGCGACGTTCACCCCTCCACTTT.

The V call is TRBV30, the J call TRBJ1-5; no reliable D call. Trimming shortened V by 2 bases and J by 6 bases, and 11 bases separated the two germline ends. The CDR3 runs 13 residues. Germline V gene data show CDR1 as GTSNPN and CDR2 as SVGIG (reference sequence). The DNA for the CDR3 is TGTGCCTGGAGTTCAGAATTCGGTCAGCCCCAGCATTTT. Translation gives CAWSSEFGQPQHF.

This clone appeared a few times. The chain recombines TRBV7-2 with TRBJ1-6; D is unresolved. CDR1 SGHTA and CDR2 FQGNSA come from the germline V gene. The CDR3 is 15 amino acids. Deletions cut 3 bases from V and 0 bases from J, with 6 bases between. For the CDR3, the DNA is TGTGCCAGCAGCTTTGAGAGCTCCTATAATTCACCCCTCCACTTT. Translation: CASSFESSYNSPLHF.

The J gene is TRBJ1-5, the V gene TRBV4-1; 10 bases map to TRBD1. CDR1 and CDR2 from the germline V gene are MGHRA and YSYEKL. V was clipped by 3 bases and J by 8 bases; unmatched bases: 10. This CDR3 is built from 16 residues. CDR3 sequence (DNA): TGCGCCAGCAGCCAGATAGGACAGGGGGAAGGCAAGCCCCAGCATTTT. This codes for CASSQIGQGEGKPQHF.

The chain couples TRBV5-1 to TRBJ2-7; weak D call: TRBD2 (6 bases). The CDR3 covers 15 residues. The germline V gene has CDR1 SGHRS and CDR2 YFSETQ. V lost 3 bases and J 3 bases, leaving 16 bases between the germline ends. The CDR3 DNA reads as TGCGCCAGCAGCTATGGGACTGGGATTGGCTACGAGCAGTACTTC. It codes for CASSYGTGIGYEQYF.

J is TRBJ1-5 and V is TRBV4-1, with 8 positions matching TRBD1. Germline V gene data show CDR1 as MGHRA and CDR2 as YSYEKL. This CDR3 is built from 16 residues. Trimming removed 1 base from V and 2 bases from J; junction bases left unmatched: 4. CDR3 sequence: CASSQGPGQGNQPQHF. Here the CDR3 DNA reads TGCGCCAGCAGCCAAGGACCGGGACAGGGCAATCAGCCCCAGCATTTT.

The chain uses TRBV30 and TRBJ2-5; D uncertain. V lost 5 bases and J lost 1, with 8 bases in between. Germline-derived CDR1 and CDR2 are GTSNPN and SVGIG (reference sequence). This CDR3 is 12 amino acids long. CDR3 amino acids: CAWDRVQETQYF. The DNA for the CDR3 is TGTGCCTGGGATCGGGTCCAAGAGACCCAGTACTTC.

The chain joins TRBV5-1 to TRBJ1-1, with no clear D. This CDR3 spans 16 amino acids. V dropped 0 bases and J dropped 3 bases, with 15 bases sitting between them. Looked up from germline, CDR1 is SGHRS and CDR2 is YFSETQ. CDR3 sequence reads: CASSLVAGRRDTEAFF. CDR3 in DNA: TGCGCCAGCAGCTTGGTAGCGGGGAGACGCGACACTGAAGCTTTCTTT.

The chain carries TRBV29-1 and TRBJ2-7; 10 positions agree with TRBD2. This CDR3 has 13 amino acids. With 5 bases clipped from V and 5 bases from J, the junction kept 6 bases outside the gene matches. CDR1 and CDR2 from the germline V gene are SQVTM and ANQGSEA. CDR3 bases: TGCAGCGTTCGGCTAGCGGGAGTCCACGAGCAGTACTTC. Protein: CSVRLAGVHEQYF.

This clone was seen a few times. This rearrangement joins TRBV28 to TRBJ1-5, with unresolved D. The CDR3 is 13 residues long. Per the germline V gene, CDR1 is MDHEN and CDR2 is SYDVKM. Trimming removed 8 bases at V and 0 bases at J, with 8 bases between. This chain's CDR3 is CASASYSNQPQHF. CDR3 nucleotide sequence: TGTGCCAGCGCGTCTTATAGCAATCAGCCCCAGCATTTT.

The chain joins TRBV4-1 to TRBJ1-2; D unresolved. The V gene lost 0 bases and the J gene lost 6 bases, with 5 bases spanning the gap. Germline CDR1 MGHRA, CDR2 YSYEKL. The CDR3 length is 12 residues. The CDR3 sequence: CASSQDYNGYTF. The CDR3 coding sequence is TGCGCCAGCAGCCAAGATTACAATGGCTACACCTTC.

The gene calls are TRBV9 and TRBJ1-1; D call uncertain. CDR3 length: 14 residues. The V gene lost 0 bases and the J gene lost 8 bases, with 14 bases spanning the gap. Germline V lookup: CDR1 SGDLS, CDR2 YYNGEE. CDR3 sequence: CASSVGPAKSEAFF. The CDR3, as DNA: TGTGCCAGCAGCGTAGGTCCGGCTAAATCAGAAGCTTTCTTT.

In this sample, this clone turned up a few times. The chain recombines TRBV29-1 with TRBJ2-1; no clear D gene. CDR3 length: 11 residues. V lost 7 bases and J lost 6, with 10 bases in between. From germline, CDR1 is SQVTM and CDR2 ANQGSEA. DNA for the CDR3: TGCAGCGCCCCAAGTCTCAATGAGCAGTTCTTC. Protein product: CSAPSLNEQFF.

This clone was seen more than once but under ten times. V is TRBV2 and J is TRBJ1-5; D perhaps matches TRBD1 (6 bases). The CDR3 is 15 amino acids. Germline V gene data show CDR1 as SNHLY and CDR2 as FYNNEI. Trimming left V 1 base short and J 3 bases short, with 10 bases between. The CDR3 reads CASSEEQGNNQPQHF. The CDR3 DNA sequence: TGTGCCAGCAGTGAAGAGCAGGGGAACAATCAGCCCCAGCATTTT.

This clone has only a few counts. The rearrangement links TRBV5-1 to TRBJ2-1, with D uncertain. Germline V lookup: CDR1 SGHRS, CDR2 YFSETQ. The CDR3 runs to 11 residues. V gave up 5 bases and J gave up 10 bases, with 10 bases separating them. This CDR3 is CASRKSEEQFF. The CDR3 DNA reads TGCGCCAGCAGGAAAAGCGAAGAGCAGTTCTTC. Using reference TRBV5-1 and TRBJ2-1 for the parts outside the CDR3, the full variable domain is KAGVTQTPRYLIKTRGQQVTLSCSPISGHRSVSWYQQTPGQGLQFLFEYFSETQRNKGNFPGRFSGRQFSNSRSEMNVSTLELGDSALYLCASRKSEEQFFGPGTRLTVL.

The V and J genes are TRBV5-1 and TRBJ2-6; no clear D gene. CDR1 is SGHRS, CDR2 YFSETQ, per germline. V shed 4 bases and J shed 2 bases, with 16 bases lying between them. The CDR3 loop spans 17 amino acids. As DNA, the CDR3 is TGCGCCAGCAGCGGCGGCTCAGGCGCAACTGGGGCCAACGTCCTGACTTTC. Translating gives CASSGGSGATGANVLTF.

V usage is TRBV29-1 and J usage is TRBJ1-4; no reliable D call. Per germline, CDR1 SQVTM and CDR2 ANQGSEA. V was shortened by 6 bases and J by 0 bases, with 2 bases between the two germline ends. This CDR3 spans 11 amino acids. The CDR3 nucleotides read TGCAGCGTCACAACTAATGAAAAACTGTTTTTT. This gives the protein CSVTTNEKLFF.